These 23 T cell receptor beta chains were sequenced from one sample in a study of CD8+ T cells in alopecia areata. Treatment meaning: oral pan-JAK inhibitor, 5-10 mg twice daily. Once RNA had been extracted, it was reverse transcribed into cDNA to act as the sequencing template. Some clones are missing from TCRdb's copy, which holds only in-frame ones; the method was immunoSEQ multiplex PCR. Of roughly 280,000 clones in the sample, about 60% were seen once. The specimen comprised CD4+ T cells sorted from blood, sampled at roughly week 52, from a patient treated with tofacitinib. The receptors come from a human donor with alopecia areata.

This clone was seen a few times. This chain uses TRBV30 with TRBJ2-3; D gene uncertain. V lost 4 bases and J lost 6, with 14 bases in between. The CDR3 length is 13 residues. Germline CDR1 and CDR2: GTSNPN and SVGIG (reference sequence). DNA for the CDR3: TGTGCCTGGACTGACTCGTTTTTGGATACGCAGTATTTT. As protein: CAWTDSFLDTQYF.

This clone was recorded once. V gene TRBV30 combines with J gene TRBJ1-2, with unresolved D. There are 15 residues in the CDR3. Per germline, CDR1 GTSNPN and CDR2 SVGIG (reference sequence). V was clipped by 7 bases and J by 0 bases, with 18 bases between them. CDR3 sequence: CASLLFGLANYGYTF. CDR3 bases: TGTGCCTCCCTCTTATTCGGGTTAGCTAACTATGGCTACACCTTC.

The chain uses TRBV6-5 and TRBJ1-3; no definite D call. Germline V gives CDR1 MNHEY, CDR2 SVGAGI. The CDR3 loop spans 11 amino acids. V was trimmed by 6 bases and J by 3 bases, leaving 3 bases between them. The CDR3 sequence: CASRFGNTIYF. The CDR3 region has the DNA TGTGCCAGCAGGTTTGGAAACACCATATATTTT.

The V and J genes are TRBV29-1 and TRBJ2-3; 12 bases align to TRBD1. The V and J ends lost 8 bases and 8 bases, in that order; junction bases with no gene match: 11. This CDR3 spans 14 amino acids. Germline assignment: CDR1 SQVTM and CDR2 ANQGSEA. The CDR3 region is CSLRPGQGALTQYF. The CDR3 nucleotides are TGCAGCTTAAGACCGGGACAGGGGGCGCTTACGCAGTATTTT.

This sequence joins TRBV7-6 and TRBJ2-5; the D is unclear. This CDR3 spans 13 amino acids. CDR1 SGHVS and CDR2 FNYEAQ come from the germline V gene. The V end lost 1 base, the J end lost 3 bases, and 6 bases lay between the germline ends. CDR3 protein: CASSLGVKETQYF. The CDR3 DNA reads TGTGCCAGCAGCTTAGGGGTGAAAGAGACCCAGTACTTC.

This chain uses TRBV9 with TRBJ2-3; TRBD1 matches 10 bases. Germline V CDR1 and CDR2: SGDLS, YYNGEE. V was clipped by 3 bases and J by 1 base; unmatched bases: 8. This CDR3 contains 17 residues. CDR3 sequence: CASSETGGASGTDTQYF. The DNA of the CDR3 is TGTGCCAGCAGCGAGACAGGGGGCGCGTCTGGCACAGATACGCAGTATTTT.

This clone was detected a few times. V usage is TRBV23-1 and J usage is TRBJ2-7; the match to TRBD2 covers 7 bases. TRBV23-1 counts as an open reading frame of uncertain function. The CDR3 is 15 amino acids. V dropped 4 bases and J dropped 5; count of bases not matched to a gene: 11. CDR3: CASSPPGLLDHEQYF. Here the CDR3 DNA reads TGCGCCAGCAGTCCCCCGGGACTACTCGACCACGAGCAGTACTTC.

J is TRBJ2-1 and V is TRBV5-6; 9 bases are a match to TRBD1. This CDR3 has 15 amino acids. V gave up 1 base and J gave up 7 bases; unmatched junction bases: 6. CDR1 SGHDT and CDR2 YYEEEE come from the germline V gene. CDR3 nucleotides: TGTGCCAGCAGCTTGTGGGGGACAGGGATGAATGAGCAGTTCTTC. Its protein is CASSLWGTGMNEQFF.

J is TRBJ1-1 and V is TRBV5-1, with D hard to call. Looked up from germline, CDR1 is SGHRS and CDR2 is YFSETQ. Trimming shortened V by 5 bases and J by 0 bases, and 8 bases separated the two germline ends. The CDR3 is 13 residues long. In nucleotides, the CDR3 is TGCGCCAGCAGGCCCACAGTGAACACTGAAGCTTTCTTT. This translates into CASRPTVNTEAFF.

The CDR3 region has the DNA TGTGCCAGCAGCTTTGGGTCAGGGGCTTTCTACGAGCAGTACTTC. Translating gives CASSFGSGAFYEQYF. The chain couples TRBV11-1 to TRBJ2-7; tentatively, D is TRBD1 (6 bases). This CDR3 spans 15 amino acids. Germline V gene lookup returns CDR1 SGHAT and CDR2 FQDESV (reference sequence). V lost 3 bases to trimming and J lost 3 bases, with 15 bases between them. Using reference TRBV11-1 and TRBJ2-7 for the parts outside the CDR3, the full variable domain is EAEVAQSPRYKITEKSQAVAFWCDPISGHATLYWYRQILGQGPELLVQFQDESVVDDSQLPKDRFSAERLKGVDSTLKIQPAELGDSAMYLCASSFGSGAFYEQYFGPGTRLTVT.

This clone appeared a few times. The V call is TRBV7-2, the J call TRBJ1-6; unclear D gene. This CDR3 has 14 amino acids. Germline V gene sequence: CDR1 SGHTA, CDR2 FQGNSA. Trimming cost V 3 bases and J 13 bases, with 16 bases left between them. The CDR3, as DNA: TGTGCCAGCAGCTTCCAGACTGCCACGAGTCCCCTCCACTTT. Protein sequence: CASSFQTATSPLHF.

The chain links TRBV5-6 to TRBJ2-1; 12 bases map to TRBD2. The V gene end was trimmed by 4 bases and the J gene end by 4 bases; junction bases not matched to a gene: 6. This CDR3 region has 16 residues. CDR1 is SGHDT, CDR2 YYEEEE, per germline. The CDR3 nucleotides are TGTGCCAGCAGCCCCGGACTAGCGGGGTATTACAATGAGCAGTTCTTC. This translates into CASSPGLAGYYNEQFF. Drawing the rest from reference TRBV5-6 and TRBJ2-1, the complete variable domain is DAGVTQSPTHLIKTRGQQVTLRCSPKSGHDTVSWYQQALGQGPQFIFQYYEEEERQRGNFPDRFSGHQFPNYSSELNVNALLLGDSALYLCASSPGLAGYYNEQFFGPGTRLTVL.

This clone was observed a single time. The chain uses TRBV2 and TRBJ1-6; perhaps TRBD1 as D (5 bases). V was trimmed by 5 bases and J by 13 bases, leaving 15 bases between them. The CDR3 covers 13 residues. CDR1 SNHLY and CDR2 FYNNEI come from the germline V gene. The CDR3 protein is CASSPGPPAPLHF. The DNA for the CDR3 is TGTGCCAGCAGTCCGGGACCTCCGGCGCCCCTCCACTTT.

The chain is built from TRBV25-1 and TRBJ1-6; D remains unclear. This CDR3 is 13 amino acids long. V lost 3 bases and J lost 8, with 8 bases in between. Germline V gene lookup returns CDR1 MGHDK and CDR2 SYGVNS. The CDR3 nucleotides read TGTGCCAGCAGTGACGAAGGTTATTCACCCCTCCACTTT. Translation: CASSDEGYSPLHF.

The CDR3 loop reads CAWSFRTNEKLFF. The CDR3 nucleotides are TGTGCCTGGAGTTTCAGGACTAATGAAAAACTGTTTTTT. The V call is TRBV30, the J call TRBJ1-4; D remains unclear. CDR1 and CDR2 from the germline V gene are GTSNPN and SVGIG (reference sequence). This CDR3 spans 13 amino acids. V lost 2 bases, J lost 2 bases, and 6 bases lay in between.

This clone showed up just a few times. The rearrangement uses TRBV15 and TRBJ2-5; D unresolved. From germline, CDR1 is LNHNV and CDR2 YYDKDF (reference sequence). The CDR3 is 12 amino acids. The CDR3 region is CATQERGETQYF. The CDR3 DNA follows: TGTGCAACTCAGGAGAGAGGAGAGACCCAGTACTTC.

V usage is TRBV5-4 and J usage is TRBJ1-6; 7 nucleotides line up with TRBD1. V lost 4 bases to trimming and J lost 4 bases; unmatched junction nucleotides: 8. Germline lookup yields CDR1 SGHNT and CDR2 YYREEE (reference sequence). The CDR3 loop spans 16 amino acids. The CDR3 region has the DNA TGTGCCAGCAGCCGCACAGCACAGGGGTATAATTCACCCCTCCACTTT. Its protein product is CASSRTAQGYNSPLHF.

This clone was seen a handful of times. The chain has TRBV19 and TRBJ1-4; D call uncertain. The V gene's germline CDR1 is LNHDA and CDR2 SQIVND (reference sequence). The CDR3 spans 13 residues. Trimming removed 3 bases at V and 8 bases at J, with 10 bases between. The CDR3 DNA follows: TGTGCCAGTAGTATCGGACCAAGAGAAAAACTGTTTTTT. The encoded protein is CASSIGPREKLFF.

The genes are TRBV10-3 and TRBJ2-6; the D gene is possibly TRBD2 (5 bases). CDR3 length: 17 residues. The germline CDR1 and CDR2 sequences are ENHRY and SYGVKD. Trimming took 1 base from V and 0 from J, leaving 10 bases between them. The CDR3 DNA is TGTGCCATCAGTGAGTTTGGACTGACCTCTGGGGCCAACGTCCTGACTTTC. It translates to CAISEFGLTSGANVLTF.

V is TRBV20-1 and J is TRBJ2-3; D gene unclear. The CDR3 is made up of 11 amino acids. CDR1 and CDR2 (germline): DFQATT, SNEGSKA (reference sequence). The V end was cut by 3 bases, the J end by 4 bases, with 5 bases between. The CDR3 DNA follows: TGCAGTGCTAGTTCGGCAGATACGCAGTATTTT. Protein: CSASSADTQYF.

This rearrangement joins TRBV6-1 to TRBJ2-7; D could derive from TRBD1 or TRBD2 (6 bases each). V was trimmed by 3 bases and J by 4 bases, leaving 13 bases between them. Germline V gene sequence: CDR1 MNHNS, CDR2 SASEGT. CDR3 length: 14 amino acids. The CDR3 bases are TGTGCCAGCAGTGAGGGAACAGGGAGGTACGAGCAGTACTTC. Encoded protein: CASSEGTGRYEQYF.

CDR3 nucleotide sequence: TGTGCCTGGACAACCCGAGGTACTGAAGCTTTCTTT. Translation: CAWTTRGTEAFF. The chain recombines TRBV30 with TRBJ1-1; unclear D gene. CDR3 length: 12 amino acids. V lost 4 bases, J lost 5 bases, and 11 bases lay in between. Germline CDR1 and CDR2: GTSNPN and SVGIG (reference sequence).

Only a few counts were recorded for this clone. The chain links TRBV12-2 to TRBJ1-1. TRBV12-2 is a documented pseudogene. The CDR3 extends over 10 amino acids. The CDR3 DNA reads TGTGCAAGTCGCTTAGTTGAAGCTTTCTTT. It codes for CASRLVEAFF.